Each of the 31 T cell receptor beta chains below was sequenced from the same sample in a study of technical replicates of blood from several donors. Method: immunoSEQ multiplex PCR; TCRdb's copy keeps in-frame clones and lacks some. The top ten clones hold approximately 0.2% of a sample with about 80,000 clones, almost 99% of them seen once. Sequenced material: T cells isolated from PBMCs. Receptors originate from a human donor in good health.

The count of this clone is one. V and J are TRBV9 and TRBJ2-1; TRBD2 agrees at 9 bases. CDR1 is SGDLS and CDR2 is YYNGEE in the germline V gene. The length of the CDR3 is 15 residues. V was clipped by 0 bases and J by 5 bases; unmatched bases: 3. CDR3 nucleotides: TGTGCCAGCAGCGTAGGACTAGCGGAACACAATGAGCAGTTCTTC. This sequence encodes CASSVGLAEHNEQFF.

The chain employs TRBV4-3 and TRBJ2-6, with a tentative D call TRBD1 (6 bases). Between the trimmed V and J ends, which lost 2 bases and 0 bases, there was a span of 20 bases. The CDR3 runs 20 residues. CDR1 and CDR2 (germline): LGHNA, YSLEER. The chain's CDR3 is CASSQKATGPAYSGANVLTF. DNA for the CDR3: TGCGCCAGCAGCCAAAAAGCTACAGGGCCAGCGTACTCTGGGGCCAACGTCCTGACTTTC.

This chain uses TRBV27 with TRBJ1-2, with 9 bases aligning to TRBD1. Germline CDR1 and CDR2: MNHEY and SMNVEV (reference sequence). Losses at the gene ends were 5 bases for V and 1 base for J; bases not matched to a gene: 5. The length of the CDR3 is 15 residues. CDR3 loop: CASSSRDRVNYGYTF. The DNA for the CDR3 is TGTGCCAGCAGTAGCCGGGACAGGGTTAACTATGGCTACACCTTC.

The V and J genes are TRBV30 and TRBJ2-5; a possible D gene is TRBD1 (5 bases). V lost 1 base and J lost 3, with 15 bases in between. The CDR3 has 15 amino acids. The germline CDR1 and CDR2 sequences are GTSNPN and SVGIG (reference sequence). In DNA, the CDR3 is TGTGCCTGGAGTGGGCATCAGGGAATTGAAGAGACCCAGTACTTC. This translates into CAWSGHQGIEETQYF.

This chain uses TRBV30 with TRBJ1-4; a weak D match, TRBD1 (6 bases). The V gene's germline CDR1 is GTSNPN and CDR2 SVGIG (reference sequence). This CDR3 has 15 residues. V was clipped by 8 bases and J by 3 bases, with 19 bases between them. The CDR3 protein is CALRLRGIANEKLFF. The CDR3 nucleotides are TGTGCCCTTCGGCTCAGGGGAATAGCTAATGAAAAACTGTTTTTT.

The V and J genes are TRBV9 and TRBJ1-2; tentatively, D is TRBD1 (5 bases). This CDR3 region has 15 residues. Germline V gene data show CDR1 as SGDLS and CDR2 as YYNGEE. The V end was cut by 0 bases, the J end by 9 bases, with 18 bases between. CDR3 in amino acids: CASSVVVGPEGSYTF. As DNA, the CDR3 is TGTGCCAGCAGCGTAGTTGTCGGCCCGGAGGGGAGCTACACCTTC.

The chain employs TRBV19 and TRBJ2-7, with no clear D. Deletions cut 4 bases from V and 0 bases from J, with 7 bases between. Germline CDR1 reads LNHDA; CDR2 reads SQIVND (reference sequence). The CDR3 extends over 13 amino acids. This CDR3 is CASSSLGSYEQYF. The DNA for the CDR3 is TGTGCCAGTAGTAGCCTAGGCTCCTACGAGCAGTACTTC.

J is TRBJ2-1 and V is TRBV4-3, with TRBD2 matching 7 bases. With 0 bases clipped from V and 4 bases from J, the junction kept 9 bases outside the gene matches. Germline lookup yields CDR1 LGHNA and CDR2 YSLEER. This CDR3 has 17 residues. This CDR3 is CASSQDPPTGGYNEQFF. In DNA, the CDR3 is TGCGCCAGCAGCCAAGATCCCCCCACGGGGGGTTACAATGAGCAGTTCTTC.

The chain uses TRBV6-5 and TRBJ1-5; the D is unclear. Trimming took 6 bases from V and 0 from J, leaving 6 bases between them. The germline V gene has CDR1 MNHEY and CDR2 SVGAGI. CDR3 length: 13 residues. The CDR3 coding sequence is TGTGCCAGCAGGGCATATAGCAATCAGCCCCAGCATTTT. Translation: CASRAYSNQPQHF.

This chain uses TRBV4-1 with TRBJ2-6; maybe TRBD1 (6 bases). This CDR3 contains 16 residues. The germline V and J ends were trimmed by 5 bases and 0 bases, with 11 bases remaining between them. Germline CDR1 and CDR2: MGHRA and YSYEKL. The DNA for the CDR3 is TGCGCCAGCAGCGACCGGGACATCTCTGGGGCCAACGTCCTGACTTTC. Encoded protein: CASSDRDISGANVLTF.

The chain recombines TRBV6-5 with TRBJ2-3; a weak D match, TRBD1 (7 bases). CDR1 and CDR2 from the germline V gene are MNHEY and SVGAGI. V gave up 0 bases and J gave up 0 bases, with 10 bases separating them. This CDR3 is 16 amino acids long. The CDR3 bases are TGTGCCAGCAGTTACTCGACAGGGACTAGCACAGATACGCAGTATTTT. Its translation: CASSYSTGTSTDTQYF.

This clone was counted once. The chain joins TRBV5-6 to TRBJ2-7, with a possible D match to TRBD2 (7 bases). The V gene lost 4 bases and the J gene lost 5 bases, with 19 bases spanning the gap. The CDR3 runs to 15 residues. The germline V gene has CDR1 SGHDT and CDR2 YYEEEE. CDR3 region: CASSPRTRTGNEQYF. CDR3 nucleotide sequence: TGTGCCAGCAGCCCAAGGACTAGAACAGGGAACGAGCAGTACTTC.

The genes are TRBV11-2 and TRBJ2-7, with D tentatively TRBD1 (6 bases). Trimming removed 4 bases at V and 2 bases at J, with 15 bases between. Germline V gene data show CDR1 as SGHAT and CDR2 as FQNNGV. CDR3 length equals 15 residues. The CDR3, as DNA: TGTGCCAGCAGCTCGAGGGGGTATGGGACCTACGAGCAGTACTTC. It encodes CASSSRGYGTYEQYF. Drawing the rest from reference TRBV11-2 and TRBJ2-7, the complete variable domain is EAGVAQSPRYKIIEKRQSVAFWCNPISGHATLYWYQQILGQGPKLLIQFQNNGVVDDSQLPKDRFSAERLKGVDSTLKIQPAKLEDSAVYLCASSSRGYGTYEQYFGPGTRLTVT.

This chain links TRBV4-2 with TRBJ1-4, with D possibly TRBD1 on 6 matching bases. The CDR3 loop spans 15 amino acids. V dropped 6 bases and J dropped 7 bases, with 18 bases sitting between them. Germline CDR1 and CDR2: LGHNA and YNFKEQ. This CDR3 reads CASRSAAGDGEKLFF. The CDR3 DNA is TGTGCCAGCAGATCCGCCGCAGGGGATGGTGAAAAACTGTTTTTT.

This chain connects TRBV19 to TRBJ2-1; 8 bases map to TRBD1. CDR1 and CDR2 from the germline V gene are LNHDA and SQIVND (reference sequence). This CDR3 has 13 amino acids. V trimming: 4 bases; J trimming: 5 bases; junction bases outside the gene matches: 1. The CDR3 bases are TGTGCCAGTAGTAGACAGGGGAACAATGAGCAGTTCTTC. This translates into CASSRQGNNEQFF.

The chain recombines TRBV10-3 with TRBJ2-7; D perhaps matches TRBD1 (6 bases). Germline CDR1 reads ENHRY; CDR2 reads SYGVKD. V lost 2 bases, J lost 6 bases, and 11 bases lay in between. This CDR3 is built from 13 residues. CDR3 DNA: TGTGCCATCAGTGAGCAGGACAGCATCGAGCAGTACTTC. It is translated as CAISEQDSIEQYF.

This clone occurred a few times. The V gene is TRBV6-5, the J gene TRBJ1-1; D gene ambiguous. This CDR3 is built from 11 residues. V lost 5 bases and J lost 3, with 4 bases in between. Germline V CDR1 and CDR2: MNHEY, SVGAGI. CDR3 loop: CASSRDTEAFF. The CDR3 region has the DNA TGTGCCAGCAGTCGTGACACTGAAGCTTTCTTT.

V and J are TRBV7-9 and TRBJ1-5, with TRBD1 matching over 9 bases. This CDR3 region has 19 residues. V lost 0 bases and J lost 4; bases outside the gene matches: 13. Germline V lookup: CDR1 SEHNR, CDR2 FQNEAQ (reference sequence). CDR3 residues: CASSLAQLTGTGRNQPQHF. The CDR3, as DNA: TGTGCCAGCAGCTTAGCTCAGCTCACCGGGACAGGGAGAAATCAGCCCCAGCATTTT. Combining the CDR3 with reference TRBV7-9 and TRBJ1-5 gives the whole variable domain DTGVSQNPRHKITKRGQNVTFRCDPISEHNRLYWYRQTLGQGPEFLTYFQNEAQLEKSRLLSDRFSAERPKGSFSTLEIQRTEQGDSAMYLCASSLAQLTGTGRNQPQHFGDGTRLSIL.

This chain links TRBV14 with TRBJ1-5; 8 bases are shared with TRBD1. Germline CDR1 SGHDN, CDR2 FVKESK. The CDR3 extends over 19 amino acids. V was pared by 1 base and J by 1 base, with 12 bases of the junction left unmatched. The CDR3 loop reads CASSQGATGEACSNQPQHF. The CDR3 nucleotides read TGTGCCAGCAGCCAAGGAGCGACAGGGGAGGCCTGCAGCAATCAGCCCCAGCATTTT.

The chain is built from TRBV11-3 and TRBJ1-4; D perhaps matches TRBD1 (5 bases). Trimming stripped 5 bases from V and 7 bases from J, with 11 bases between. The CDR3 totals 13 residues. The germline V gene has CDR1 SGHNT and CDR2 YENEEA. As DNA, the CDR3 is TGTGCCAGCAGCAGGGTCGGGGGTGAAAAACTGTTTTTT. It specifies CASSRVGGEKLFF.

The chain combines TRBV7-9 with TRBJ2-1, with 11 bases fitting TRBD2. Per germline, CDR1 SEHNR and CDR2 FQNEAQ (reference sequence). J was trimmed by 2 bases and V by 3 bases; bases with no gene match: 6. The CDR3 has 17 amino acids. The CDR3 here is CASSFPRLAGTYNEQFF. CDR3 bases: TGTGCCAGCAGCTTCCCTCGACTAGCGGGAACCTACAATGAGCAGTTCTTC.

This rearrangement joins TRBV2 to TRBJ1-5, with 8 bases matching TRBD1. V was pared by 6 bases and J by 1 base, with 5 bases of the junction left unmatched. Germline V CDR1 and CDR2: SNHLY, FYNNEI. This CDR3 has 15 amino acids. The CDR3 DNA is TGTGCCAGCAGAGCTGACAGGGGCAGCAATCAGCCCCAGCATTTT. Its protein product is CASRADRGSNQPQHF. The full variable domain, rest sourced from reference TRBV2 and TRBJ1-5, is EPEVTQTPSHQVTQMGQEVILRCVPISNHLYFYWYRQILGQKVEFLVSFYNNEISEKSEIFDDQFSVERPDGSNFTLKIRSTKLEDSAMYFCASRADRGSNQPQHFGDGTRLSIL.

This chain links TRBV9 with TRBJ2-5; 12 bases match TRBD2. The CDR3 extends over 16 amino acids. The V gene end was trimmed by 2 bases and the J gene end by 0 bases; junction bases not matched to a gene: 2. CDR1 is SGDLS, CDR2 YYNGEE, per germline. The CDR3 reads CASSVTSGGYQETQYF. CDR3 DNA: TGTGCCAGCAGCGTCACTAGCGGGGGGTACCAAGAGACCCAGTACTTC.

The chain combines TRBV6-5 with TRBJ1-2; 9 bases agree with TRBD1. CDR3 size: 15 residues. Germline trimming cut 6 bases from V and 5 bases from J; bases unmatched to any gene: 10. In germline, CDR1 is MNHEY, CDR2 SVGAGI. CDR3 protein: CASSDTLTGGYGYTF. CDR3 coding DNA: TGTGCCAGCAGCGACACCCTGACAGGGGGGTATGGCTACACCTTC.

DNA of the CDR3: TGTGCCAGCAGCTTAGGAAGGGGGTTTAATCAGCCCCAGCATTTT. Translating gives CASSLGRGFNQPQHF. The chain has TRBV11-3 and TRBJ1-5, with D perhaps TRBD1 (6 bases). This CDR3 has 15 residues. Germline values: CDR1 SGHNT, CDR2 YENEEA. Trimming cost V 1 base and J 4 bases, with 11 bases left between them.

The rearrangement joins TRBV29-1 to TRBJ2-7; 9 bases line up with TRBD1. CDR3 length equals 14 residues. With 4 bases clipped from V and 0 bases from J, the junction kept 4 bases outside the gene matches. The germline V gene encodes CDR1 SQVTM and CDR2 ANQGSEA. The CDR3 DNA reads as TGCAGCGTTGCCGGGACAGGGACCTCCTACGAGCAGTACTTC. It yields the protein CSVAGTGTSYEQYF.

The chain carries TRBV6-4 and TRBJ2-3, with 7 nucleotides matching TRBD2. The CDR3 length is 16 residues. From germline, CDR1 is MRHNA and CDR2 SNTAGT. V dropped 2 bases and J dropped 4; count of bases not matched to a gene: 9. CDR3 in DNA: TGTGCCAGCAGTGACGAGGGGCAGCGGGACGCAGATACGCAGTATTTT. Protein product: CASSDEGQRDADTQYF.

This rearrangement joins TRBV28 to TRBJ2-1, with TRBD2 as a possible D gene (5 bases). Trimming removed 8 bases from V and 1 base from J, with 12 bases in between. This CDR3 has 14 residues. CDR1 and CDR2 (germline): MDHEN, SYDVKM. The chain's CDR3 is CASLRGWSYNEQFF. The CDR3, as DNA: TGTGCCAGCTTGAGAGGGTGGTCCTACAATGAGCAGTTCTTC.

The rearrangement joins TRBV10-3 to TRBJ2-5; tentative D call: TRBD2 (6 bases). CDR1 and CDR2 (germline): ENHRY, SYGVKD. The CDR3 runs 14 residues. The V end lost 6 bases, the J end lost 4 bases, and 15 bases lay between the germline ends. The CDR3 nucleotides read TGTGCCATCAGAGACGCGGGGCCCCCAGAGACCCAGTACTTC. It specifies CAIRDAGPPETQYF.

Written as DNA, the CDR3 is TGCAGCGTCGGACAGGGCACCCGTAATGAAAAACTGTTTTTT. Its translation is CSVGQGTRNEKLFF. The chain links TRBV29-1 to TRBJ1-4, with 8 bases lining up with TRBD1. Unmatched junction bases numbered 7, after V lost 6 bases and J lost 4 bases. CDR3 size: 14 residues. In germline, CDR1 is SQVTM, CDR2 ANQGSEA.

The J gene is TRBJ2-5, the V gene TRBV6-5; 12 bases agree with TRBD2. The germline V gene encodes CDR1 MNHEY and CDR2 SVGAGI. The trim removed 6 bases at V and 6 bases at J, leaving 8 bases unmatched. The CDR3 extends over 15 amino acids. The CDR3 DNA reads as TGTGCCAGCAGCCCGGGACTAGCGGGTCTACAGACCCAGTACTTC. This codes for CASSPGLAGLQTQYF.